This T cell receptor (beta chain) was profiled in a study of blood T cell repertoires in COVID-19. Study overall: Acute and convalescent COVID-19 samples came from the United States, Italy and Spain. From T cells, B-cell-depleted T cells, or PBMCs came the material, which was cDNA or gDNA.

In the authors' workflow: Amplification with reference gene primers provided the estimates of nucleated cell counts. TCRdb's table, derived via immunoSEQ multiplex PCR, lists solely in-frame clones and lacks some. D and trimming were read from the DNA, whereas the V and J calls and clone size are those reported in that table. Found here are 470,000 or so clones, roughly 90% of them singletons; the top ten hold about 4.3%. Sequencing input: peripheral blood. The sequence was collected from a woman aged 30 to 39 with acute or convalescent COVID-19.

The CDR3: CASTESDTGELFF. The CDR3 nucleotides read TGTGCCAGCACGGAGAGCGACACCGGGGAGCTGTTTTTT. This rearrangement joins TRBV2 to TRBJ2-2; D remains unclear. Trimming took off 7 bases at V and 3 bases at J, with 9 bases between the two ends. The CDR3 covers 13 residues. Germline loops: CDR1 SNHLY, CDR2 FYNNEI.